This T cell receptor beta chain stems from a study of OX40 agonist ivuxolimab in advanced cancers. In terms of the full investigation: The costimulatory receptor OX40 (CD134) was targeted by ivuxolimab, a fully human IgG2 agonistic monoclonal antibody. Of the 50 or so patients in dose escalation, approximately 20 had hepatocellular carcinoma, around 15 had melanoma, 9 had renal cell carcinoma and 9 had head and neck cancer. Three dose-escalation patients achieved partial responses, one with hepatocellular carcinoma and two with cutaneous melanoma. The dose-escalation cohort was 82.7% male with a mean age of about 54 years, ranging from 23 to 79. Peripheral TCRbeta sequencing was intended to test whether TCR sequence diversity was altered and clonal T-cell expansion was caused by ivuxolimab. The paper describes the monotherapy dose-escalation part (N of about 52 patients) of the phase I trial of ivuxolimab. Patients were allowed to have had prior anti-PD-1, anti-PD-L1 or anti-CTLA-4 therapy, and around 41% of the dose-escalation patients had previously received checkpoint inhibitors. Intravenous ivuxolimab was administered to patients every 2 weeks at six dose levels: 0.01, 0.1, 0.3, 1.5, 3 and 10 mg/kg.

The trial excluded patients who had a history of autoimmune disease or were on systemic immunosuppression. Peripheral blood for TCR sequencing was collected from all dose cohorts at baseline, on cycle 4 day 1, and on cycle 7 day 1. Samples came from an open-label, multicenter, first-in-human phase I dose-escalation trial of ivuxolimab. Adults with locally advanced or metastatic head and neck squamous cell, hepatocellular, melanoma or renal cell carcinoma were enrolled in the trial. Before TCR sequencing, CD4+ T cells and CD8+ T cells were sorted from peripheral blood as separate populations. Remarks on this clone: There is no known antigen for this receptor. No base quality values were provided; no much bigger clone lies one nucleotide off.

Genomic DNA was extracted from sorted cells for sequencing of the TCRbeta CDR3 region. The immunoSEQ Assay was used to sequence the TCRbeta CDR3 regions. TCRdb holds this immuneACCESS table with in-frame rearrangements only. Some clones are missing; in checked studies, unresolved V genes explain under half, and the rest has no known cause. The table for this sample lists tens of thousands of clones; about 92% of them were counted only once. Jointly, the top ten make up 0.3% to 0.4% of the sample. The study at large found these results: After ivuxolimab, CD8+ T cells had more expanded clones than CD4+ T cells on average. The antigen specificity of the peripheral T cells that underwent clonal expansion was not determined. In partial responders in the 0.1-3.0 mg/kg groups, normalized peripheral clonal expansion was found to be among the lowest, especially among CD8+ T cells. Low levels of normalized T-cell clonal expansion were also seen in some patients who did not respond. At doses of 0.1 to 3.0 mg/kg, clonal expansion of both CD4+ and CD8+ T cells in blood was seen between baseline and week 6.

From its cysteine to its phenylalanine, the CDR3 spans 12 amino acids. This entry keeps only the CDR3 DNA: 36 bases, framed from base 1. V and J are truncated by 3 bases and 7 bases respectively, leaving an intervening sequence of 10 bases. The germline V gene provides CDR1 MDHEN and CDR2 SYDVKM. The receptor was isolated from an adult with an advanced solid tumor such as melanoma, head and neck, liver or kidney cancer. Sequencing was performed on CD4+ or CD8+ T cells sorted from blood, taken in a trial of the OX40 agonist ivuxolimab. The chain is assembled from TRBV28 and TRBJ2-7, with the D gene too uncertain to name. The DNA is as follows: TGTGCCAGCAGTTTTAACACAAGGGAGCAGTACTTC. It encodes CASSFNTREQYF.